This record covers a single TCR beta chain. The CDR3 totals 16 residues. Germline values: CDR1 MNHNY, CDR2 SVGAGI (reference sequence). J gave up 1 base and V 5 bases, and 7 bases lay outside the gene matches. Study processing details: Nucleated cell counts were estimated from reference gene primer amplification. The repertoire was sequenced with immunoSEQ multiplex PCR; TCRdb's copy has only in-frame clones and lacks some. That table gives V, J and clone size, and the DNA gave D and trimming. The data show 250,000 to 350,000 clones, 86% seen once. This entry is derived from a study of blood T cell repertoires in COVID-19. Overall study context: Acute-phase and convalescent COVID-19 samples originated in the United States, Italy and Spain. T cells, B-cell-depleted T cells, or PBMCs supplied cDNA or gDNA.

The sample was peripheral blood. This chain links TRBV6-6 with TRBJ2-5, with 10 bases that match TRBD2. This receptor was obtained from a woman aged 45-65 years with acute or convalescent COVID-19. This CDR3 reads CASSLLAGGFQETQYF. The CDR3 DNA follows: TGTGCCAGCAGTCTCTTAGCGGGAGGCTTCCAAGAGACCCAGTACTTC.